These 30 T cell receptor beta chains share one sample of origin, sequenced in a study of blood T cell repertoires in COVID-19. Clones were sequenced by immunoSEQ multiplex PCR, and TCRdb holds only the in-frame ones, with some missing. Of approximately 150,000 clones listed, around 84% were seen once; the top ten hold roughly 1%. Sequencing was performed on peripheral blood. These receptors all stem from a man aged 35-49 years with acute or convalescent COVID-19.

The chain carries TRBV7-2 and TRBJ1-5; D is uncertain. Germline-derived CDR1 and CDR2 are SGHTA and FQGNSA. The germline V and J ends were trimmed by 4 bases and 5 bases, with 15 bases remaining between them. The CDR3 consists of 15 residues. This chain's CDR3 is CASSSDIFSDQPQHF. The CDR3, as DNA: TGTGCCAGCAGCTCTGATATCTTCTCGGATCAGCCCCAGCATTTT. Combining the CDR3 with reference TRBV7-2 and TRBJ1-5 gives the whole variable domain GAGVSQSPSNKVTEKGKDVELRCDPISGHTALYWYRQSLGQGLEFLIYFQGNSAPDKSGLPSDRFSAERTGGSVSTLTIQRTQQEDSAVYLCASSSDIFSDQPQHFGDGTRLSIL.

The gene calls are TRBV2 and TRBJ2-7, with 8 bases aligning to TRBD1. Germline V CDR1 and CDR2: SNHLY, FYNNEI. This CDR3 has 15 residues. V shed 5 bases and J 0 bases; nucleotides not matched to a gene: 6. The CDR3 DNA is TGTGCCAGCAGTACGGGACAGGCCATCTCCTACGAGCAGTACTTC. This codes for CASSTGQAISYEQYF.

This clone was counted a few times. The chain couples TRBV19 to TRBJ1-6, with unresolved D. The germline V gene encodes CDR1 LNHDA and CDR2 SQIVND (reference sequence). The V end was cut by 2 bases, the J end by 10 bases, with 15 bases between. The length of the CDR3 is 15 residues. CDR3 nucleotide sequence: TGTGCCAGTAGTATAACCCCCGAGGGAGCCTCACCCCTCCACTTT. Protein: CASSITPEGASPLHF.

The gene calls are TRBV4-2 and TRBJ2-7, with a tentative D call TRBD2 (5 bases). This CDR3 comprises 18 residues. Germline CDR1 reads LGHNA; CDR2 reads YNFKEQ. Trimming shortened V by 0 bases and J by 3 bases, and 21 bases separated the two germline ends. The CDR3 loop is CASSQERGSASGDYEQYF. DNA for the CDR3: TGTGCCAGCAGCCAAGAACGTGGGAGCGCCTCTGGGGACTACGAGCAGTACTTC.

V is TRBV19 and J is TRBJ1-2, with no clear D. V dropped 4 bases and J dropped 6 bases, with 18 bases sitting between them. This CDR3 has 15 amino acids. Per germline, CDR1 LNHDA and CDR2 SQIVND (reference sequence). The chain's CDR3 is CASSTEYSGWNGYTF. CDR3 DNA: TGTGCCAGTAGTACGGAGTATTCGGGGTGGAATGGCTACACCTTC.

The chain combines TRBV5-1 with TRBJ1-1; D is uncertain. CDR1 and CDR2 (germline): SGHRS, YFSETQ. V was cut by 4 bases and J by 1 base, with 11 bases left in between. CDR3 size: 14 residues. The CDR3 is CASSPQSPNTEAFF. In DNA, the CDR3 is TGCGCCAGCAGCCCACAGAGCCCGAACACTGAAGCTTTCTTT.

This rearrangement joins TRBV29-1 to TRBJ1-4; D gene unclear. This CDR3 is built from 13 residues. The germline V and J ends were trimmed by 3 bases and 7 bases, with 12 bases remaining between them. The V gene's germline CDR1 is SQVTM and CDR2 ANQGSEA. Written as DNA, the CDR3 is TGCAGCGTTGATGGCGGGGTTGGTGAAAAACTGTTTTTT. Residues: CSVDGGVGEKLFF.

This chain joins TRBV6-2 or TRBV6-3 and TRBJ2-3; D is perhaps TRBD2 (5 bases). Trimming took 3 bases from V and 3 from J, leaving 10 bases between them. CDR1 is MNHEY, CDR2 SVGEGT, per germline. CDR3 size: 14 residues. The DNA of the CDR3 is TGTGCCAGCAGTTATGCGGGCCCTACAGATACGCAGTATTTT. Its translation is CASSYAGPTDTQYF.

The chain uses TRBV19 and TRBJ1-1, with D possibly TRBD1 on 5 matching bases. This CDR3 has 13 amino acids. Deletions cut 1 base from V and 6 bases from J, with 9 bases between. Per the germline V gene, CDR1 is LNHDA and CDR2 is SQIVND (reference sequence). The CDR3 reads CASSIGQTAEAFF. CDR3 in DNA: TGTGCCAGTAGTATAGGACAGACCGCTGAAGCTTTCTTT.

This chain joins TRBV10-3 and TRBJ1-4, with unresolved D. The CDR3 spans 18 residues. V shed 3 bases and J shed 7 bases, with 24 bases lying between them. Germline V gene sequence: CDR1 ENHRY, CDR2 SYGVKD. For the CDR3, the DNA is TGTGCCATCAGTGAACTGGGCCCAAACGTGGGAGTCAGTGAAAAACTGTTTTTT. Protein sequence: CAISELGPNVGVSEKLFF.

The CDR3 region has the DNA TGTGCCAGCAGTTTTTCGACAGGGGGGTACTATGGCTACACCTTC. This translates into CASSFSTGGYYGYTF. This chain joins TRBV28 and TRBJ1-2; 9 bases map to TRBD1. J lost 3 bases, V lost 3 bases, and 5 bases had no gene match. The CDR3 runs to 15 residues. The V gene's germline CDR1 is MDHEN and CDR2 SYDVKM.

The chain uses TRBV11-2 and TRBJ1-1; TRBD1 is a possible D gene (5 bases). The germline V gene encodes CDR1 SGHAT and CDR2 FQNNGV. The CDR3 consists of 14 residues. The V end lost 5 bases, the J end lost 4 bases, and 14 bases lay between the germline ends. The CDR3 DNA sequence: TGTGCCAGCAGCCCCCGGGAGGGGCGCACTGAAGCTTTCTTT. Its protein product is CASSPREGRTEAFF.

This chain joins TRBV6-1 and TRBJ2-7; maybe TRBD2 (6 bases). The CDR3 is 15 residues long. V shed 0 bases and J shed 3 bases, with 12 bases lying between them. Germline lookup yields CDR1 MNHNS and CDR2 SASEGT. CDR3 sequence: CASSEAYGGIYEQYF. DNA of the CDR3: TGTGCCAGCAGTGAAGCGTACGGGGGTATCTACGAGCAGTACTTC.

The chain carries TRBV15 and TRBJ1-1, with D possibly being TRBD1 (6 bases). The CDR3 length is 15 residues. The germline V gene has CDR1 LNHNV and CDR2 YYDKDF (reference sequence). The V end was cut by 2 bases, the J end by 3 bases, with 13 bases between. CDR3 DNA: TGTGCCACCAGCAGACAGAAGACAGGAGACACTGAAGCTTTCTTT. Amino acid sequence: CATSRQKTGDTEAFF.

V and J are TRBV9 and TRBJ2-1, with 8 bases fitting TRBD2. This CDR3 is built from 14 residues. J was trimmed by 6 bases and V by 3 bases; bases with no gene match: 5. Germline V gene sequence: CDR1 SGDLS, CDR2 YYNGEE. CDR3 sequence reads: CASSDDGGANEQFF. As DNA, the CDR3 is TGTGCCAGCAGCGACGACGGGGGGGCCAATGAGCAGTTCTTC.

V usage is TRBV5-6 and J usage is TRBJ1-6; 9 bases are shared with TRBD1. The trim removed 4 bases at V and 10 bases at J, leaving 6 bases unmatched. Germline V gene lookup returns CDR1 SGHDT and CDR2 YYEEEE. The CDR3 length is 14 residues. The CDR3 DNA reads TGTGCCAGCAGCCCCGGACAGGGGAACTCACCCCTCCACTTT. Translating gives CASSPGQGNSPLHF.

This CDR3 is CSARVQRQQFF. CDR3 bases: TGCAGTGCTAGAGTCCAGCGGCAGCAGTTCTTC. The chain recombines TRBV20-1 with TRBJ2-1, with a possible D match to TRBD2 (5 bases). Germline-derived CDR1 and CDR2 are DFQATT and SNEGSKA (reference sequence). Trimming left V 1 base short and J 11 bases short, with 9 bases between. This CDR3 region has 11 residues.

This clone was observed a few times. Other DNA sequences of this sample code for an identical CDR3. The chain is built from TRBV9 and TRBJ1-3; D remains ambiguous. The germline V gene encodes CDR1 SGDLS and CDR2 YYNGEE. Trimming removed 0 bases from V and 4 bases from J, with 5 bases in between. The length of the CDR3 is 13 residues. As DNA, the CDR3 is TGTGCCAGCAGCGTAGGAGGGGGAAACACCATATATTTT. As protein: CASSVGGGNTIYF.

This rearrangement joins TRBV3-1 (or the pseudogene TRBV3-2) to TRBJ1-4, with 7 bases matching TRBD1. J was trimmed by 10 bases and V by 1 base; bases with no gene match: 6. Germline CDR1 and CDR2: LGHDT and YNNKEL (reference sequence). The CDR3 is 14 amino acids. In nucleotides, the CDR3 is TGTGCCAGCAGCCAAGGACAGGGAGTAGCAAAACTGTTTTTT. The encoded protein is CASSQGQGVAKLFF.

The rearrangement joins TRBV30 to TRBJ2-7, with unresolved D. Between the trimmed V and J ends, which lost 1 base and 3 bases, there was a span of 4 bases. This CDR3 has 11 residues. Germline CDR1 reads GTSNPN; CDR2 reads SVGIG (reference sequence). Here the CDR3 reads CAWSGSYEQYF. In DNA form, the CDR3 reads TGTGCCTGGAGTGGGAGCTACGAGCAGTACTTC.

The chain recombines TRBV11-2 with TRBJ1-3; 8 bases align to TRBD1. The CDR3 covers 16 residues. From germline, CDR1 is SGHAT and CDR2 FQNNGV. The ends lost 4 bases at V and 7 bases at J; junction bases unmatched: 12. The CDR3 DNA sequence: TGTGCCAGCAGCTCAGCCAATCCGGGACAGGAGAACACCATATATTTT. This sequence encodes CASSSANPGQENTIYF.

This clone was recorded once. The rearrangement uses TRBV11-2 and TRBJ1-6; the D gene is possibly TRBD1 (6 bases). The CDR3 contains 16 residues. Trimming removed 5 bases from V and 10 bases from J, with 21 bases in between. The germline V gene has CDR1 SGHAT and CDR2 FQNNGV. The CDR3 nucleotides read TGTGCCAGCAGCCCCTCGGACAGAAGAATTAGATCACCCCTCCACTTT. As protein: CASSPSDRRIRSPLHF.

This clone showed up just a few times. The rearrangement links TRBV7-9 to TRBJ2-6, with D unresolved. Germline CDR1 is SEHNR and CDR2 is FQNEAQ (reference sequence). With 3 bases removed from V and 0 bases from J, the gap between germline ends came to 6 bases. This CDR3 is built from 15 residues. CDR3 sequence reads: CASSFRSSGANVLTF. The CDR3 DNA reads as TGTGCCAGCAGCTTCAGAAGCTCTGGGGCCAACGTCCTGACTTTC.

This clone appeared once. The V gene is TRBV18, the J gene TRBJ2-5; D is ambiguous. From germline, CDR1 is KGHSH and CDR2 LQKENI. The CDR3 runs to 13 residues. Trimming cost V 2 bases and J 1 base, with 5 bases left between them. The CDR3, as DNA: TGTGCCAGCTCACCAAGCCTCCAAGAGACCCAGTACTTC. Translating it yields CASSPSLQETQYF.

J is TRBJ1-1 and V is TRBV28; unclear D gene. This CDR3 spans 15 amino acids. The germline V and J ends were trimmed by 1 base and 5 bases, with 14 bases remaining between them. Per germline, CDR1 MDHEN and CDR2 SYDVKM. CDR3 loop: CASSLFSGSRTEAFF. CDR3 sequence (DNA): TGTGCCAGCAGTTTATTCTCCGGTTCGAGGACTGAAGCTTTCTTT. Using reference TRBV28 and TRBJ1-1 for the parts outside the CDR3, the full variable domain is DVKVTQSSRYLVKRTGEKVFLECVQDMDHENMFWYRQDPGLGLRLIYFSYDVKMKEKGDIPEGYSVSREKKERFSLILESASTNQTSMYLCASSLFSGSRTEAFFGQGTRLTVV.

Written as DNA, the CDR3 is TGTGCCAGCAGTGACCGGGGGAACACTGAAGCTTTCTTT. Protein: CASSDRGNTEAFF. The V gene is TRBV6-2 or TRBV6-3, the J gene TRBJ1-1; the D is unclear. Trimming took 5 bases from V and 1 from J, leaving 8 bases between them. This CDR3 has 13 amino acids. Looked up from germline, CDR1 is MNHEY and CDR2 is SVGEGT.

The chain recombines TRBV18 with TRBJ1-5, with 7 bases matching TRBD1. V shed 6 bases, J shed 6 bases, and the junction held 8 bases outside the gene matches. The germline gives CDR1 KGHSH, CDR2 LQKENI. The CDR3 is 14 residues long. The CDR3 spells CASSRDRDAQPQHF. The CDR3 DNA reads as TGTGCCAGCTCCCGAGACAGGGATGCTCAGCCCCAGCATTTT.

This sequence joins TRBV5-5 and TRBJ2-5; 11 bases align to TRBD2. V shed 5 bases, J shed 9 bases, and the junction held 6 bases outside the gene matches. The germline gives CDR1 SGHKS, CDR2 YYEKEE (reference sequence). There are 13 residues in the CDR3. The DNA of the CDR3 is TGTGCCAGCAGGGTACTAGCGGGGGAGGCCCAGTACTTC. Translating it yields CASRVLAGEAQYF.

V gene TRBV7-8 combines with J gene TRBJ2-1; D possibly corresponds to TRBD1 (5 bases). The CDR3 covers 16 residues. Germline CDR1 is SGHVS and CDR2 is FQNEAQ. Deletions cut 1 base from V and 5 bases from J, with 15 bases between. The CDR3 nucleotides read TGTGCCAGCAGCTTAGGACAGTCCTCGGGCAACAATGAGCAGTTCTTC. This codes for CASSLGQSSGNNEQFF. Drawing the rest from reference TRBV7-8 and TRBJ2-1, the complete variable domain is GAGVSQSPRYKVAKRGQDVALRCDPISGHVSLFWYQQALGQGPEFLTYFQNEAQLDKSGLPSDRFFAERPEGSVSTLKIQRTQQEDSAVYLCASSLGQSSGNNEQFFGPGTRLTVL.

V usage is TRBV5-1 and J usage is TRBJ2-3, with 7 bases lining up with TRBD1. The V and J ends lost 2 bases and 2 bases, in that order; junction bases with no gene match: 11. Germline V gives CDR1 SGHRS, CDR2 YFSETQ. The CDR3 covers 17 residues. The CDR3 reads CASSLATGPYATDTQYF. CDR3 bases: TGCGCCAGCAGCTTAGCGACAGGGCCTTACGCCACAGATACGCAGTATTTT.